This T cell receptor (beta chain) derives from a study of vaccination and CD4 T cells after COVID-19. Once obtained from cultured CD4+ T cells, the DNA was sequenced using the Oncomine TCR Beta short-read assay. TCRdb reanalysed the PCR reads using MiXCR and keeps one entry per CDR3 protein. This sample yields 25,000 or so distinct CDR3 sequences, of which around 69% are seen a single time; about 20% belongs to the top ten. A word on this clonotype: Its antigen is as yet unknown.

Described treatment: roughly ten-day PBMC culture with coronavirus spike peptide pools or control peptides (ViraFEST assay). This TCR was recovered from a human donor who received a COVID-19 vaccine. Specimen: CD4+ T cells from blood, cultured in vitro, collected after SARS-CoV-2 vaccination.

The CDR3 DNA follows: TGCAGTGCTAGAGCCCGGGCTAGCGGGGCCACAGATACGCAGTATTTT. Encoded protein: CSARARASGATDTQYF. The chain carries TRBV20-1 and TRBJ2-3, with TRBD2 matching 9 bases. The CDR3 runs 16 residues. The V gene end was trimmed by 1 base and the J gene end by 2 bases; junction bases not matched to a gene: 7. The germline V gene has CDR1 DFQATT and CDR2 SNEGSKA (reference sequence).